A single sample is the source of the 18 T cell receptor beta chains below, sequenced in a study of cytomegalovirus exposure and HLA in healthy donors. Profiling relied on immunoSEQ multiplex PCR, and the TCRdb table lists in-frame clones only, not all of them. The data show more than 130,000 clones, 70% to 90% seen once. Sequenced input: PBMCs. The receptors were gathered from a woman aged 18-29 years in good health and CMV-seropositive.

The CDR3 nucleotides read TGTGCCAGCAGTTACGCGGGTATCTACAATGAGCAGTTCTTC. It specifies CASSYAGIYNEQFF. The chain has TRBV27 and TRBJ2-1; D is perhaps TRBD2 (5 bases). Trimming removed 4 bases from V and 3 bases from J, with 10 bases in between. Germline CDR1 is MNHEY and CDR2 is SMNVEV (reference sequence). CDR3 length: 14 amino acids.

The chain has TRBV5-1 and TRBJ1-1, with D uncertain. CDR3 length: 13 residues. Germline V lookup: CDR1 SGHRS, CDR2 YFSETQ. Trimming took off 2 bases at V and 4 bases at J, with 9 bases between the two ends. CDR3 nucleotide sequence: TGCGCCAGCAGCTTAACGAGGGCCACTGAAGCTTTCTTT. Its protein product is CASSLTRATEAFF.

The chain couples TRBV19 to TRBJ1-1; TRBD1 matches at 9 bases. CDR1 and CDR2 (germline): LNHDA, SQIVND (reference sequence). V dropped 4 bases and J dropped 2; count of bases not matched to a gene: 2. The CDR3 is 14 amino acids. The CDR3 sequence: CASSKGQGNTEAFF. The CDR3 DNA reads TGTGCCAGTAGTAAGGGACAGGGTAACACTGAAGCTTTCTTT.

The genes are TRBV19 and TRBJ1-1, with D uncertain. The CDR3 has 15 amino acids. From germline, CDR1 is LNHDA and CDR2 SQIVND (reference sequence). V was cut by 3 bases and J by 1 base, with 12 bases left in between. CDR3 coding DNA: TGTGCCAGTAGTATTTCGGCAGGAACGAACACTGAAGCTTTCTTT. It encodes CASSISAGTNTEAFF. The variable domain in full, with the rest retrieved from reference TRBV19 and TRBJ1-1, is DGGITQSPKYLFRKEGQNVTLSCEQNLNHDAMYWYRQDPGQGLRLIYYSQIVNDFQKGDIAEGYSVSREKKESFPLTVTSAQKNPTAFYLCASSISAGTNTEAFFGQGTRLTVV.

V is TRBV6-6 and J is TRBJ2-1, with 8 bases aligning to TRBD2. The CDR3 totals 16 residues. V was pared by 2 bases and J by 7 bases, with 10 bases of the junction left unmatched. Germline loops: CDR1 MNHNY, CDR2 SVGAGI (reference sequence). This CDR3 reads CASSYGGSGIVNEQFF. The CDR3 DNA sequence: TGTGCCAGCAGTTACGGTGGTAGCGGGATAGTAAATGAGCAGTTCTTC.

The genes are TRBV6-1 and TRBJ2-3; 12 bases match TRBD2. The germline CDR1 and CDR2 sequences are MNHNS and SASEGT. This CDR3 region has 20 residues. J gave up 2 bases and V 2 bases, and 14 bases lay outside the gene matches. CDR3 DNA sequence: TGTGCCAGCAGTGAATATGGGTATTTACTAGCGGGGGGTCTCACAGATACGCAGTATTTT. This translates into CASSEYGYLLAGGLTDTQYF.

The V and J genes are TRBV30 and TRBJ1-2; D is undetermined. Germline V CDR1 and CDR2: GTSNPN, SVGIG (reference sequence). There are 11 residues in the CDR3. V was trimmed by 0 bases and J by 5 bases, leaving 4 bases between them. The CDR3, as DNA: TGTGCCTGGAGTGTTTCGTATGGCTACACCTTC. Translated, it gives CAWSVSYGYTF.

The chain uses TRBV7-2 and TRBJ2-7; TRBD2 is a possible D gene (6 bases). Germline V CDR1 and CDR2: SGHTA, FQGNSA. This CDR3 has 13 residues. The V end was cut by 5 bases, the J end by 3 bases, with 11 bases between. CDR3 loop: CASSPRDFYEQYF. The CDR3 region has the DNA TGTGCCAGCAGCCCAAGGGACTTCTACGAGCAGTACTTC.

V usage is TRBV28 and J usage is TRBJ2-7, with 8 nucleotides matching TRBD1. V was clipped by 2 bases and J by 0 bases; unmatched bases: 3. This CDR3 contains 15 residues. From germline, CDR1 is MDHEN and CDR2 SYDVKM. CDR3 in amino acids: CASSLGQGASYEQYF. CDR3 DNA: TGTGCCAGCAGTTTAGGACAGGGAGCCTCCTACGAGCAGTACTTC.

CDR3 coding DNA: TGCGCCAGCAGCCAAGGACTAGCGGGAGTTACAGATACGCAGTATTTT. Protein: CASSQGLAGVTDTQYF. The chain combines TRBV4-1 with TRBJ2-3; 12 positions agree with TRBD2. The trim removed 1 base at V and 3 bases at J, leaving 2 bases unmatched. CDR3 length: 16 residues. CDR1 is MGHRA, CDR2 YSYEKL, per germline.

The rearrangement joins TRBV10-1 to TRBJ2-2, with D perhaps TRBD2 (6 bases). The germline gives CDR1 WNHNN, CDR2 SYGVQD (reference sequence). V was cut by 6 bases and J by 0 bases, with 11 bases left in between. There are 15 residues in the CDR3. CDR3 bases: TGCGCCAGCAGGGACGGGGGACCGAACACCGGGGAGCTGTTTTTT. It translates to CASRDGGPNTGELFF.

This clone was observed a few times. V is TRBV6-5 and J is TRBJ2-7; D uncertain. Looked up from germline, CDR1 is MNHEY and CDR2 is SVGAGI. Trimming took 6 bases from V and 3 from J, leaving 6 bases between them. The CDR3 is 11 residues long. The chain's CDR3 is CASRYLYEQYF. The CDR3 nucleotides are TGTGCCAGCAGGTACCTCTACGAGCAGTACTTC.

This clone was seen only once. The CDR3 nucleotides are TGTGCCAGCAGTTTAACATGGAACTATGGCTACACCTTC. This encodes CASSLTWNYGYTF. The chain couples TRBV28 to TRBJ1-2, with D uncertain. Per the germline V gene, CDR1 is MDHEN and CDR2 is SYDVKM. The CDR3 is 13 amino acids. Trimming left V 2 bases short and J 2 bases short, with 6 bases between.

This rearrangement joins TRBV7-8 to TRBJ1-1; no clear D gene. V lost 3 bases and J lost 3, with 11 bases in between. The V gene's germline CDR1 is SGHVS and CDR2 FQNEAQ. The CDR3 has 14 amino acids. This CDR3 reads CASSFGRQYTEAFF. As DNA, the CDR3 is TGTGCCAGCAGCTTCGGGAGGCAATACACTGAAGCTTTCTTT.

As DNA, the CDR3 is TGTGCCAGCAGTTATAAGGGACTCCCTTACGAGCAGTACTTC. Translating it yields CASSYKGLPYEQYF. The chain links TRBV6-5 to TRBJ2-7; D is possibly TRBD2 (6 bases). Trimming shortened V by 3 bases and J by 4 bases, and 13 bases separated the two germline ends. Germline CDR1 and CDR2: MNHEY and SVGAGI. The CDR3 is 14 amino acids.

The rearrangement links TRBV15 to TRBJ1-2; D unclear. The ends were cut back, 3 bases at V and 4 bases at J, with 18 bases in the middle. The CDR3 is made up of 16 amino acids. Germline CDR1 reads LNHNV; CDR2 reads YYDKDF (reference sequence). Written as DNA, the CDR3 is TGTGCCACCAGCAGGGATTCCCCACACAGCCTCTATGGCTACACCTTC. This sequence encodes CATSRDSPHSLYGYTF.

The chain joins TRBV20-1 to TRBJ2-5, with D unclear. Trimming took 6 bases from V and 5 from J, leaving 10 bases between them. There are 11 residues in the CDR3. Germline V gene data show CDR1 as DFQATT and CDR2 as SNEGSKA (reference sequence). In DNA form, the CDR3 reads TGCAGTGCCGTGGTGCGGGAGACCCAGTACTTC. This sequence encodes CSAVVRETQYF.

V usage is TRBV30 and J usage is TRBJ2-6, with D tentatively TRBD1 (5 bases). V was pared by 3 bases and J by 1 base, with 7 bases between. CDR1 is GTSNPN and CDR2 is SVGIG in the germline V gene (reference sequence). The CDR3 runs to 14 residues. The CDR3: CAWRDRSGANVLTF. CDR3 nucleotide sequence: TGTGCCTGGAGAGACAGATCTGGGGCCAACGTCCTGACTTTC.